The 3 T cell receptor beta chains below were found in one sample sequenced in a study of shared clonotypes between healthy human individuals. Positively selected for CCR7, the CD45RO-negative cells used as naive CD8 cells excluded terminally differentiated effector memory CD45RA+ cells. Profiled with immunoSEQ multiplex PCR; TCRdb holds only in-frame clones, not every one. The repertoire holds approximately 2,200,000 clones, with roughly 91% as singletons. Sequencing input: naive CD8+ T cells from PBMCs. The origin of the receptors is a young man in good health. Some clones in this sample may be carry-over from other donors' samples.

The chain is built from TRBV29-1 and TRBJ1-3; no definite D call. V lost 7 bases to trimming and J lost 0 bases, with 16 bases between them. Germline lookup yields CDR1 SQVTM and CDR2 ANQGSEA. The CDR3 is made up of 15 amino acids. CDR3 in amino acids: CSGITPLLSGNTIYF. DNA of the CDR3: TGCAGCGGCATAACCCCTCTCCTCTCTGGAAACACCATATATTTT.

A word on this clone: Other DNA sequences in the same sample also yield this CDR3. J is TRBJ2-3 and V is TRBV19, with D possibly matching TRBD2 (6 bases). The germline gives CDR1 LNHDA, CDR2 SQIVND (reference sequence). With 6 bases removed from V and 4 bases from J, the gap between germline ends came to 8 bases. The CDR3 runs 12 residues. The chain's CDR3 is CASSWGADTQYF. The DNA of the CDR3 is TGTGCCAGTAGCTGGGGGGCAGATACGCAGTATTTT.

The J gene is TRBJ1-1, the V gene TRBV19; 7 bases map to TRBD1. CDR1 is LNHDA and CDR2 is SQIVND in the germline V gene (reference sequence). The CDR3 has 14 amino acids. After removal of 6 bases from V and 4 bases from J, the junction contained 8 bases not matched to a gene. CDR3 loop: CASSHQGGGTEAFF. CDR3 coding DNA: TGTGCCAGTAGCCACCAGGGGGGAGGCACTGAAGCTTTCTTT.